Following are 24 T cell receptor beta chains from one sample sequenced in a study of shared clonotypes between healthy human individuals. This table comes from immunoSEQ multiplex PCR, and its TCRdb copy is limited to in-frame clones, with some not included. The sample consists of 450,000 to 500,000 clones, over 60% of them appearing once. Source material: PBMCs. The receptor set was obtained from a woman between 40 and 50 years old in good health. Some clones in this sample may be carry-over from other donors' samples.

The chain has TRBV11-3 and TRBJ2-7, with 9 positions matching TRBD2. The germline gives CDR1 SGHNT, CDR2 YENEEA. The CDR3 has 15 amino acids. The ends lost 7 bases at V and 2 bases at J; junction bases unmatched: 9. CDR3 sequence (DNA): TGTGCCAGCAACAGTGTAGCGGGAGAAACCTACGAGCAGTACTTC. Protein: CASNSVAGETYEQYF.

The V call is TRBV11-2, the J call TRBJ2-3; 7 positions agree with TRBD2. The germline gives CDR1 SGHAT, CDR2 FQNNGV. The CDR3 covers 15 residues. J was trimmed by 0 bases and V by 5 bases; bases with no gene match: 5. CDR3 bases: TGTGCCAGCAGCCTTAGCGGGTCTAGCACAGATACGCAGTATTTT. Residues: CASSLSGSSTDTQYF.

Points on this clone: At one end, the junction sequence differs from germline, possibly due to a read error. The chain couples TRBV7-2 to TRBJ2-5, with D unclear. The CDR3 loop spans 14 amino acids. Germline V gene data show CDR1 as SGHTA and CDR2 as FQGNSA. The CDR3 spells CASSPPRPQKTQYF. CDR3 in DNA: TGTGCCAGCAGCCCCCCTCGACCCCAAAAGACCCAGTACTTC.

The chain couples TRBV19 to TRBJ2-6; a possible D gene is TRBD2 (5 bases). The CDR3 covers 16 residues. Trimming took 5 bases from V and 0 from J, leaving 11 bases between them. Germline-derived CDR1 and CDR2 are LNHDA and SQIVND (reference sequence). CDR3 sequence reads: CASSLDSYSGANVLTF. DNA for the CDR3: TGTGCCAGTAGTTTGGACTCTTACTCTGGGGCCAACGTCCTGACTTTC.

V and J are TRBV30 and TRBJ2-6; D may correspond to TRBD1 or TRBD2 (5 bases each). The CDR3 is 14 residues long. V was pared by 5 bases and J by 4 bases, with 12 bases between. Per germline, CDR1 GTSNPN and CDR2 SVGIG (reference sequence). CDR3 nucleotide sequence: TGTGCCTGGGACCCGGGACCAGGGGCCAACGTCCTGACTTTC. Amino acid sequence: CAWDPGPGANVLTF.

Of note for this clone: One base away lies a much larger clone, so this may be a sequencing read error. The sample has other DNA sequences that encode this CDR3 too. This rearrangement joins TRBV28 to TRBJ1-1; 7 positions match TRBD1. CDR1 and CDR2 from the germline V gene are MDHEN and SYDVKM. This CDR3 spans 14 amino acids. The J segment lost 3 bases and the V segment lost 7 bases, leaving 8 bases of the junction unmatched. CDR3 DNA: TGTGCCAGCAAACCGGGACAGCCCTACACTGAAGCTTTCTTT. It yields the protein CASKPGQPYTEAFF.

The chain has TRBV29-1 and TRBJ2-3; 7 bases agree with TRBD1. The ends lost 3 bases at V and 2 bases at J; junction bases unmatched: 8. The CDR3 loop spans 15 amino acids. Germline V gives CDR1 SQVTM, CDR2 ANQGSEA. CDR3 nucleotide sequence: TGCAGCGTTGAGCCGAACAGGGGTTACACAGATACGCAGTATTTT. Protein product: CSVEPNRGYTDTQYF.

The V gene is TRBV29-1, the J gene TRBJ2-1; tentatively, D is TRBD1 or TRBD2 (5 bases each). V shed 7 bases and J shed 5 bases, with 18 bases lying between them. Germline CDR1 SQVTM, CDR2 ANQGSEA. The CDR3 contains 14 residues. The CDR3 sequence is CSGRARGGHNEQFF. In DNA, the CDR3 is TGCAGCGGGCGGGCTCGTGGGGGTCACAATGAGCAGTTCTTC.

Many counts were recorded for this clone. This sequence joins TRBV19 and TRBJ2-1; 10 positions match TRBD2. The length of the CDR3 is 15 residues. Germline V gene data show CDR1 as LNHDA and CDR2 as SQIVND (reference sequence). The ends lost 3 bases at V and 8 bases at J; junction bases unmatched: 7. CDR3 sequence (DNA): TGTGCCAGTAGTATTCCTAGCGGGAGTAGGTATGAGCAGTTCTTC. This sequence encodes CASSIPSGSRYEQFF.

The chain joins TRBV5-4 to TRBJ2-1; possibly TRBD2 for D (6 bases). Looked up from germline, CDR1 is SGHNT and CDR2 is YYREEE (reference sequence). This CDR3 is 14 amino acids long. V lost 5 bases and J lost 3, with 12 bases in between. This CDR3 is CASRGGTVYNEQFF. CDR3 nucleotide sequence: TGTGCCAGCAGAGGAGGGACCGTCTACAATGAGCAGTTCTTC.

Here the CDR3 reads CATSQSPRTYGYTF. The CDR3 coding sequence is TGTGCCACCAGCCAATCCCCCCGGACCTATGGCTACACCTTC. This chain links TRBV15 with TRBJ1-2, with D uncertain. Trimming took 5 bases from V and 4 from J, leaving 14 bases between them. The CDR3 length is 14 residues. Germline V gene lookup returns CDR1 LNHNV and CDR2 YYDKDF (reference sequence).

This sequence joins TRBV4-1 and TRBJ1-2, with D perhaps TRBD1 (5 bases). This CDR3 region has 18 residues. Germline-derived CDR1 and CDR2 are MGHRA and YSYEKL. V was clipped by 1 base and J by 5 bases, with 23 bases between them. DNA of the CDR3: TGCGCCAGCAGCCAAGGGAGGGGTGTTCGAGTTAATTCGTATGGCTACACCTTC. Its translation is CASSQGRGVRVNSYGYTF.

This chain connects TRBV5-1 to TRBJ2-1; weak D call: TRBD2 (5 bases). Trimming shortened V by 1 base and J by 2 bases, and 7 bases separated the two germline ends. CDR1 and CDR2 (germline): SGHRS, YFSETQ. There are 14 residues in the CDR3. The CDR3 spells CASSLPGTYNEQFF. In DNA, the CDR3 is TGCGCCAGCAGCTTGCCGGGGACCTACAATGAGCAGTTCTTC.

This clone was recorded at least ten times. This chain uses TRBV4-1 with TRBJ2-5; D ambiguous. This CDR3 contains 16 residues. The germline V gene encodes CDR1 MGHRA and CDR2 YSYEKL. V gave up 4 bases and J gave up 0 bases, with 15 bases separating them. DNA for the CDR3: TGCGCCAGCAGCCGAACCCTCTACGCGTACCAAGAGACCCAGTACTTC. This translates into CASSRTLYAYQETQYF.

Concerning this clone: The likely explanation is a read error, given a far larger clone one base away. J is TRBJ1-5 and V is TRBV29-1; D gene ambiguous. The closer fit of TRBJ2-3 to the DNA end suggests the J call may be wrong. Germline lookup yields CDR1 SQVTM and CDR2 ANQGSEA. This CDR3 is 15 amino acids long. In nucleotides, the CDR3 is TGCAGCGCGTCCGACGGGTTTTTAGGGAATCAGCCCCAGTATTTT. This gives the protein CSASDGFLGNQPQYF.

The rearrangement uses TRBV10-3 and TRBJ1-1; 7 bases are a match to TRBD1. Trimming at V came to 5 bases and at J to 1 base, leaving 7 bases not matched to a gene. There are 15 residues in the CDR3. In germline, CDR1 is ENHRY, CDR2 SYGVKD. This chain's CDR3 is CAISKPGQQNTEAFF. The CDR3 coding sequence is TGTGCCATCAGTAAACCGGGACAGCAGAACACTGAAGCTTTCTTT.

The chain recombines TRBV18 with TRBJ2-2, with D perhaps TRBD1 (5 bases). The ends were cut back, 0 bases at V and 0 bases at J, with 11 bases in the middle. The CDR3 has 17 residues. Germline CDR1 reads KGHSH; CDR2 reads LQKENI. The CDR3 nucleotides are TGTGCCAGCTCACCACCGATAGGGGTCGCGAACACCGGGGAGCTGTTTTTT. It is translated as CASSPPIGVANTGELFF. Full variable domain (outside the CDR3, taken from reference TRBV18 and TRBJ2-2): NAGVMQNPRHLVRRRGQEARLRCSPMKGHSHVYWYRQLPEEGLKFMVYLQKENIIDESGMPKERFSAEFPKEGPSILRIQQVVRGDSAAYFCASSPPIGVANTGELFFGEGSRLTVL.

The gene calls are TRBV6-5 and TRBJ2-1; 7 nucleotides line up with TRBD2. Germline V gives CDR1 MNHEY, CDR2 SVGAGI. CDR3 length: 13 amino acids. V shed 2 bases, J shed 15 bases, and the junction held 10 bases outside the gene matches. CDR3 coding DNA: TGTGCCAGCAGTTACCCGGCTAGCGGAAAGCTGTTCTTC. It specifies CASSYPASGKLFF.

As to this clone: A much bigger clone sits one base away, suggesting this may be a read error. This chain joins TRBV6-4 and TRBJ1-5; no firm D call. CDR3 length equals 13 residues. Germline values: CDR1 MRHNA, CDR2 SNTAGT. The CDR3 region is CVSSREINQPQHF. CDR3 in DNA: TGTGTCAGCAGCCGGGAAATCAATCAGCCCCAGCATTTT.

The genes are TRBV13 and TRBJ2-3; 12 bases map to TRBD2. Germline trimming cut 1 base from V and 5 bases from J; bases unmatched to any gene: 7. Per the germline V gene, CDR1 is PRHDT and CDR2 is FYEKMQ (reference sequence). This CDR3 spans 17 amino acids. Here the CDR3 reads CASSLDLAGGPRDTQYF. CDR3 nucleotide sequence: TGTGCCAGCAGCTTAGACCTAGCGGGAGGGCCGAGAGATACGCAGTATTTT.

This chain joins TRBV5-4 and TRBJ2-7; TRBD1 is a possible D gene (5 bases). The CDR3 has 13 residues. Trimming took off 0 bases at V and 6 bases at J, with 10 bases between the two ends. CDR1 SGHNT and CDR2 YYREEE come from the germline V gene (reference sequence). The CDR3 spells CASSLVSGAEQYF. As DNA, the CDR3 is TGTGCCAGCAGCTTGGTTTCTGGGGCCGAGCAGTACTTC.

This sequence joins TRBV28 and TRBJ1-2; D gene uncertain. This CDR3 is built from 12 residues. V shed 3 bases and J shed 4 bases, with 6 bases lying between them. Germline V lookup: CDR1 MDHEN, CDR2 SYDVKM. In DNA, the CDR3 is TGTGCCAGCAGTTTTGGGCTCTATGGCTACACCTTC. It is translated as CASSFGLYGYTF.

This clone has only a few counts. The chain combines TRBV6-1 with TRBJ1-5; 8 positions match TRBD1. This CDR3 contains 17 residues. V was pared by 4 bases and J by 0 bases, with 8 bases of the junction left unmatched. In germline, CDR1 is MNHNS, CDR2 SASEGT. DNA for the CDR3: TGTGCCAGCAGTGTGATACTGGACAGGGTTAGCAATCAGCCCCAGCATTTT. Translated, it gives CASSVILDRVSNQPQHF.

This clone was counted between two and nine times. The rearrangement uses TRBV5-1 and TRBJ2-2, with no clear D. The CDR3 extends over 14 amino acids. V was trimmed by 7 bases and J by 4 bases, leaving 14 bases between them. CDR1 and CDR2 (germline): SGHRS, YFSETQ. The CDR3 is CASQEQPSTGELFF. CDR3 DNA: TGCGCCAGCCAAGAGCAACCTAGCACCGGGGAGCTGTTTTTT.